The text below deals with one T cell receptor (beta chain). Per the original data handling: The authors estimated nucleated cell counts from reference gene primer amplification. TCRdb's table, derived via immunoSEQ multiplex PCR, lists solely in-frame clones and lacks some. The V and J calls and the clone size are those of that table, but D and trimming were determined from the DNA. The profile shows approximately 94,000 clones, about 85% of them singletons. The V gene lost 3 bases and the J gene lost 5 bases, with 8 bases spanning the gap. The length of the CDR3 is 13 residues. This sample is part of a study of blood T cell repertoires in COVID-19. Study at large: Samples taken during acute and convalescent COVID-19 were collected in the United States, Italy and Spain. The cDNA or gDNA used as material had been derived from T cells, B-cell-depleted T cells, or PBMCs.

The V and J genes are TRBV12-3 or TRBV12-4 and TRBJ1-5; D is possibly TRBD1 (6 bases). What was sequenced was peripheral blood. This clonotype was obtained from a middle-aged man with active or convalescent COVID-19. In DNA, the CDR3 is TGTGCCAGCAGTTTGGGGGGGCATCAGCCCCAGCATTTT. It translates to CASSLGGHQPQHF.